The 5 T cell receptor beta chains reported below all come from one sample, sequenced in a study of molecular identifiers for immune sequencing clone quantification. From the PCR reads, TCRdb called clonotypes with MiXCR, one entry per CDR3 protein. The table lists some 580,000 distinct CDR3 sequences, about 25% of them singletons, with approximately 0.75% in the top ten. Sequencing was performed on naive CD8+ T cells from blood, with Jurkat cell RNA spiked in. Stated subset: FACS-sorted CD8+CD4-CCR7+CD45RA+ naive T cells. All receptors come from a human donor in good health. Some libraries in this study had Jurkat cell RNA spiked in.

This clonotype was recorded a few times. Lacking the conserved final phenylalanine or tryptophan, this CDR3 likely reflects a read error. J is TRBJ1-5 and V is TRBV28; D unclear. The CDR3 loop spans 14 amino acids. The ends were cut back, 5 bases at V and 2 bases at J, with 10 bases in the middle. The germline V gene encodes CDR1 MDHEN and CDR2 SYDVKM. DNA of the CDR3: TGTGCCAGCAGTGAGCGTGGGGGCAATCAGCCCCAGCATTGT. As protein: CASSERGGNQPQHC.

The table lists this clonotype with a few counts. A much larger clone sits a single nucleotide away, making a read error possible. The chain recombines TRBV6-2 or TRBV6-3 with TRBJ2-7; TRBD2 might be the D (5 bases). Germline V CDR1 and CDR2: MNHEY, SVGEGT. There are 11 residues in the CDR3. The DNA of the CDR3 is TGTGCCGGCAGTTACGGGAACGAGCAGTACTTC. This codes for CAGSYGNEQYF.

This clonotype showed up many times. The chain recombines TRBV24-1 with TRBJ2-3; D is possibly TRBD2 (5 bases). Germline loops: CDR1 KGHDR, CDR2 SFDVKD. The CDR3 sequence is 15 residues long. The V end was cut by 2 bases, the J end by 2 bases, with 10 bases between. The CDR3 here is CATSDSGEITDTQYF. The CDR3 nucleotides are TGTGCCACCAGTGATTCCGGGGAGATCACAGATACGCAGTATTTT.

V is TRBV11-2 and J is TRBJ2-7, with 8 bases matching TRBD1. This CDR3 has 14 residues. V shed 5 bases, J shed 7 bases, and the junction held 10 bases outside the gene matches. Germline CDR1 is SGHAT and CDR2 is FQNNGV. CDR3 bases: TGTGCCAGCAGCCCAGGACAGGGCCTCTGGGAGCAGTACTTC. Protein product: CASSPGQGLWEQYF.

This clonotype was counted only a few times. The chain joins TRBV2 to TRBJ2-1, with 8 bases matching TRBD1. CDR1 is SNHLY, CDR2 FYNNEI, per germline. V was clipped by 0 bases and J by 5 bases; unmatched bases: 3. CDR3 length equals 15 residues. This CDR3 is CASSEAGQGNNEQFF. The CDR3 DNA reads TGTGCCAGCAGTGAAGCTGGACAGGGTAACAATGAGCAGTTCTTC. Looking up the rest from reference TRBV2 and TRBJ2-1 gives the full variable domain: EPEVTQTPSHQVTQMGQEVILRCVPISNHLYFYWYRQILGQKVEFLVSFYNNEISEKSEIFDDQFSVERPDGSNFTLKIRSTKLEDSAMYFCASSEAGQGNNEQFFGPGTRLTVL.